The clone carrying this T cell receptor beta chain was counted a few times. TCRdb reprocessed the 5' RACE reads via MiXCR and lists one record per CDR3 protein. There are roughly 600,000 distinct CDR3 sequences in the sample; over 15% occur only once, and about 12% lies in the top ten. The CDR3 spans 16 residues. V lost 5 bases to trimming and J lost 6 bases, with 20 bases between them. Germline loops: CDR1 SEHNR, CDR2 FQNEAQ (reference sequence). The data are from a study of T-cell memory formation after mild COVID-19. This receptor was obtained from an adult woman who had mild COVID-19 (a few samples of this study predate the infection). Cell type and time point are not known. Sequencing was performed on PBMCs or a T cell subset sorted from them (not recorded which). The chain couples TRBV7-9 to TRBJ2-1; D is tentatively TRBD1 or TRBD2 (5 bases each). CDR3 coding DNA: TGTGCCAGCAGCCCTAGGGGCCTAGCCCAATTCAATGAGCAGTTCTTC. Translated, it gives CASSPRGLAQFNEQFF. The whole variable domain, remainder taken from reference TRBV7-9 and TRBJ2-1, is DTGVSQNPRHKITKRGQNVTFRCDPISEHNRLYWYRQTLGQGPEFLTYFQNEAQLEKSRLLSDRFSAERPKGSFSTLEIQRTEQGDSAMYLCASSPRGLAQFNEQFFGPGTRLTVL.